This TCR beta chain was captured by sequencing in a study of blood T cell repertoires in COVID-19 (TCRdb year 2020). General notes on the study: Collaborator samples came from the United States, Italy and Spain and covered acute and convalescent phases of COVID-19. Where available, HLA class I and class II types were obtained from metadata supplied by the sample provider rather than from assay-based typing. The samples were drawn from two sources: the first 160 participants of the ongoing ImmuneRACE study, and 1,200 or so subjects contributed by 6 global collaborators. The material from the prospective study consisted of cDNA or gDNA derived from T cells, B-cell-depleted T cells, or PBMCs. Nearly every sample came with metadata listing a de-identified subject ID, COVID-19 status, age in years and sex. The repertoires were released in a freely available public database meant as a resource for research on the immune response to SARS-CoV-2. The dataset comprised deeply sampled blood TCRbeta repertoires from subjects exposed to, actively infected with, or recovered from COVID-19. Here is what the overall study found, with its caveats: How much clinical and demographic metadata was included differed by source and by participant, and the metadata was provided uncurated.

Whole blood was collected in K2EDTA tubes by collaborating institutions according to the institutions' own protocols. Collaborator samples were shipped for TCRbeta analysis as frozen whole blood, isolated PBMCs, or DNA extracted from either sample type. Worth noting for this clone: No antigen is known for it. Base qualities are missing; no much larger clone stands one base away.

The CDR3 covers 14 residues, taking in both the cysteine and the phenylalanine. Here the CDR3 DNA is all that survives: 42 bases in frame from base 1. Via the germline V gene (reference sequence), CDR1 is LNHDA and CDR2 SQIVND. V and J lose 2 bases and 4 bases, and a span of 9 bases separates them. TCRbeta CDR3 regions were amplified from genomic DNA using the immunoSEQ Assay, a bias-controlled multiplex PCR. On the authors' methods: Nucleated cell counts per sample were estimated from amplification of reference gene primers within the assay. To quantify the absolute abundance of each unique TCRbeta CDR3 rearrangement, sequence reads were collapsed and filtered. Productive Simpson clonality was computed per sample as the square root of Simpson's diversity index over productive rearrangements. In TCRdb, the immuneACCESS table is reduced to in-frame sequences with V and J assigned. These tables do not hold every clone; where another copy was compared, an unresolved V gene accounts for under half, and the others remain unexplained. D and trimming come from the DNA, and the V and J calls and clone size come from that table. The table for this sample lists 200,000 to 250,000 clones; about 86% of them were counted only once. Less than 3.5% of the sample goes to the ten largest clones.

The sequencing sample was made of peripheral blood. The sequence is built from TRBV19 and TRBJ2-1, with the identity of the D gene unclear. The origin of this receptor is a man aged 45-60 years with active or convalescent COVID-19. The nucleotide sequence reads TGTGCCAGTAGTATAAGTCGCTATTACAATGAGCAGTTCTTC. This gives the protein CASSISRYYNEQFF.